These 21 T cell receptor beta chains came from one sample sequenced in a study of T cell responses to AZD1222 COVID-19 vaccine. Profiling relied on immunoSEQ multiplex PCR, and the TCRdb table lists in-frame clones only, not all of them. The sample has roughly 99,000 clones; 80% to 95% are singletons. The input for sequencing was peripheral blood, taken 28 days after the second AZD1222 dose. These receptors originate from an adult who received the AZD1222 COVID-19 vaccine.

The gene calls are TRBV19 and TRBJ1-3, with D unresolved. Deletions cut 0 bases from V and 2 bases from J, with 8 bases between. Germline V CDR1 and CDR2: LNHDA, SQIVND (reference sequence). The CDR3 is 15 residues long. CDR3 protein: CASSIDLLAGNTIYF. DNA for the CDR3: TGTGCCAGTAGTATAGATCTCCTCGCTGGAAACACCATATATTTT.

The chain couples TRBV9 to TRBJ2-5; 9 bases are shared with TRBD2. Trimming cost V 0 bases and J 4 bases; bases outside gene matches: 10. The germline gives CDR1 SGDLS, CDR2 YYNGEE. CDR3 length: 17 residues. CDR3: CASSVVSSGGGRETQYF. CDR3 nucleotides: TGTGCCAGCAGCGTAGTCAGTAGCGGGGGTGGACGAGAGACCCAGTACTTC.

This clone showed up just once. V is TRBV30 and J is TRBJ1-6, with 10 bases that match TRBD1. V dropped 4 bases and J dropped 10; count of bases not matched to a gene: 4. Germline-derived CDR1 and CDR2 are GTSNPN and SVGIG (reference sequence). The CDR3 is made up of 13 amino acids. DNA for the CDR3: TGTGCCTGGACCCGACAGGGGGCATCACCCCTCCACTTT. Protein sequence: CAWTRQGASPLHF.

The chain has TRBV10-1 and TRBJ2-3; D may be TRBD2 (5 bases). The CDR3 runs to 13 residues. Per the germline V gene, CDR1 is WNHNN and CDR2 is SYGVQD (reference sequence). The ends were cut back, 10 bases at V and 5 bases at J, with 16 bases in the middle. The CDR3 coding sequence is TGCGCCACCGCTCGGTCTCGGGGAGATACGCAGTATTTT. Protein product: CATARSRGDTQYF.

In this sample, this clone turned up once. The rearrangement joins TRBV9 to TRBJ2-3, with TRBD2 matching 7 bases. V was clipped by 0 bases and J by 0 bases; unmatched bases: 1. The CDR3 totals 15 residues. Germline-derived CDR1 and CDR2 are SGDLS and YYNGEE. CDR3 sequence (DNA): TGTGCCAGCAGCGTAGTCGGGGGGAGCACAGATACGCAGTATTTT. It translates to CASSVVGGSTDTQYF.

V and J are TRBV28 and TRBJ1-6; D perhaps matches TRBD1 (6 bases). Germline CDR1 is MDHEN and CDR2 is SYDVKM. V gave up 5 bases and J gave up 3 bases, with 11 bases separating them. The CDR3 is made up of 15 amino acids. In nucleotides, the CDR3 is TGTGCCAGCAGTCCCGTCAGGGGCTATAATTCACCCCTCCACTTT. As protein: CASSPVRGYNSPLHF.

The J gene is TRBJ1-6, the V gene TRBV21-1. TRBV21-1 is flagged as a pseudogene. This CDR3 has 19 residues. The CDR3 sequence is CASSKIPAYPSSYNSPLHF. CDR3 nucleotides: TGTGCCAGCAGCAAAATCCCAGCGTATCCCAGCTCCTATAATTCACCCCTCCACTTT.

This rearrangement joins TRBV28 to TRBJ1-2; 7 bases are a match to TRBD1. The germline V gene encodes CDR1 MDHEN and CDR2 SYDVKM. V gave up 7 bases and J gave up 4 bases; unmatched junction bases: 6. The CDR3 is 13 amino acids. The CDR3 region has the DNA TGTGCCAGCACCATGCAGGGGGTCTATGGCTACACCTTC. It codes for CASTMQGVYGYTF.

This clone was found a few times. The V gene is TRBV28, the J gene TRBJ2-3; D might be TRBD1 (5 bases). Germline CDR1 and CDR2: MDHEN and SYDVKM. The CDR3 extends over 18 amino acids. V was trimmed by 4 bases and J by 1 base, leaving 21 bases between them. The CDR3: CASSSGWGPGARTDTQYF. The DNA for the CDR3 is TGTGCCAGCAGTTCAGGATGGGGCCCCGGAGCCCGCACAGATACGCAGTATTTT.

The rearrangement uses TRBV30 and TRBJ1-5; TRBD1 matches at 9 bases. CDR1 is GTSNPN, CDR2 SVGIG, per germline (reference sequence). V dropped 2 bases and J dropped 6; count of bases not matched to a gene: 5. This CDR3 is built from 14 residues. CDR3 sequence (DNA): TGTGCCTGGAGTATGGGACAGGGCGGTCAGCCCCAGCATTTT. The encoded protein is CAWSMGQGGQPQHF.

This sequence joins TRBV24-1 and TRBJ2-5, with D perhaps TRBD2 (6 bases). V was pared by 5 bases and J by 5 bases, with 8 bases between. The germline V gene encodes CDR1 KGHDR and CDR2 SFDVKD. The CDR3 has 12 amino acids. The CDR3 sequence: CATSGGEETQYF. The CDR3 nucleotides read TGTGCCACCAGTGGCGGGGAGGAGACCCAGTACTTC.

The CDR3, as DNA: TGTGCCAGCAGCCCCAAAGTCAGGGGAATCGGCTACACCTTC. This sequence encodes CASSPKVRGIGYTF. The genes are TRBV14 and TRBJ1-2, with a tentative D call TRBD1 (6 bases). The V and J ends lost 4 bases and 8 bases respectively, with 17 bases between them. Germline CDR1 reads SGHDN; CDR2 reads FVKESK. There are 14 residues in the CDR3. The variable domain in full, completed from reference TRBV14 and TRBJ1-2, reads EAGVTQFPSHSVIEKGQTVTLRCDPISGHDNLYWYRRVMGKEIKFLLHFVKESKQDESGMPNNRFLAERTGGTYSTLKVQPAELEDSGVYFCASSPKVRGIGYTFGSGTRLTVV.

V gene TRBV6-5 combines with J gene TRBJ1-5; possibly TRBD1 for D (5 bases). The germline V gene encodes CDR1 MNHEY and CDR2 SVGAGI. CDR3 length: 14 amino acids. V lost 2 bases, J lost 6 bases, and 11 bases lay in between. The CDR3 reads CASSYQGTGQPQHF. CDR3 sequence (DNA): TGTGCCAGCAGTTACCAGGGAACGGGTCAGCCCCAGCATTTT.

The sample holds one count of this clone. This chain joins TRBV13 and TRBJ2-5; 8 nucleotides line up with TRBD2. Trimming took 6 bases from V and 4 from J; bases not matched to a gene: 10. This CDR3 region has 15 residues. Germline loops: CDR1 PRHDT, CDR2 FYEKMQ (reference sequence). As DNA, the CDR3 is TGTGCCAGCAGATTCCGTGACGGGGGGGTAGAGACCCAGTACTTC. This gives the protein CASRFRDGGVETQYF.

The chain employs TRBV30 and TRBJ1-4; D is unclear. Germline V lookup: CDR1 GTSNPN, CDR2 SVGIG (reference sequence). CDR3 length: 14 residues. Trimming left V 2 bases short and J 7 bases short, with 14 bases between. Here the CDR3 reads CAWSLGSPGEKLFF. The CDR3 DNA sequence: TGTGCCTGGAGTCTAGGGTCCCCGGGTGAAAAACTGTTTTTT.

The V gene is TRBV28, the J gene TRBJ2-1; tentatively, D is TRBD2 (5 bases). The CDR3 runs 13 residues. CDR1 is MDHEN and CDR2 is SYDVKM in the germline V gene. V was shortened by 2 bases and J by 9 bases, with 11 bases between the two germline ends. CDR3 sequence reads: CASSLPEDVEQFF. The CDR3, as DNA: TGTGCCAGCAGTTTACCGGAGGATGTTGAGCAGTTCTTC.

This chain joins TRBV6-6 and TRBJ1-4; tentative D call: TRBD1 (6 bases). CDR3 size: 14 residues. V gave up 6 bases and J gave up 5 bases, with 13 bases separating them. Germline V gene sequence: CDR1 MNHNY, CDR2 SVGAGI (reference sequence). CDR3 residues: CASREKTGNEKLFF. Written as DNA, the CDR3 is TGTGCCAGCAGGGAAAAGACAGGCAATGAAAAACTGTTTTTT.

This sequence joins TRBV11-3 and TRBJ2-3, with D possibly TRBD2 on 5 matching bases. Trimming left V 1 base short and J 2 bases short, with 7 bases between. From germline, CDR1 is SGHNT and CDR2 YENEEA. This CDR3 comprises 14 residues. DNA of the CDR3: TGTGCCAGCAGCTTAGGAGCGGACACAGATACGCAGTATTTT. Encoded protein: CASSLGADTDTQYF. Supplemented by reference TRBV11-3 and TRBJ2-3, the full variable domain reads EAGVVQSPRYKIIEKKQPVAFWCNPISGHNTLYWYLQNLGQGPELLIRYENEEAVDDSQLPKDRFSAERLKGVDSTLKIQPAELGDSAVYLCASSLGADTDTQYFGPGTRLTVL.

The chain links TRBV4-1 to TRBJ2-5; no firm D call. This CDR3 is built from 14 residues. Trimming took off 4 bases at V and 5 bases at J, with 14 bases between the two ends. Germline CDR1 MGHRA, CDR2 YSYEKL. CDR3 DNA: TGCGCCAGCAGCCCCCTTATAGATCGGGAGACCCAGTACTTC. This gives the protein CASSPLIDRETQYF.

The chain uses TRBV27 and TRBJ1-2; D may be TRBD1 (6 bases). Germline-derived CDR1 and CDR2 are MNHEY and SMNVEV (reference sequence). This CDR3 contains 14 residues. Trimming cost V 5 bases and J 4 bases, with 14 bases left between them. CDR3 amino acids: CASSPWGGGYGYTF. CDR3 DNA: TGTGCCAGCAGTCCTTGGGGGGGCGGCTATGGCTACACCTTC.

V and J are TRBV6-5 and TRBJ1-3; weak D call: TRBD1 (5 bases). The V end was cut by 6 bases, the J end by 0 bases, with 12 bases between. Germline lookup yields CDR1 MNHEY and CDR2 SVGAGI. The CDR3 covers 15 residues. CDR3 region: CASSLSGGSGNTIYF. In nucleotides, the CDR3 is TGTGCCAGCAGCCTTTCCGGGGGCTCTGGAAACACCATATATTTT.